The sequence of this T cell receptor (beta chain) was determined in a study of memory CD8 T cells in hepatitis C reinfection. On the study more broadly: Chronic HCV followed reinfection in a couple of donors who cleared primary infection. Late/post reinfection sampling occurred 12 to 24 weeks after detected reinfection.

The sample's time point: late/post reinfection, 12 to 24 weeks after detection. TCR sequencing was done directly ex vivo on sorted cells, without expansion in vitro. Donors came from people who inject drugs enrolled in HEPCO, Canada. A couple of donors provided sorted CD3+ CD8+ CD45RO- naive CD8 T cells at all three reinfection time points. Germline values: CDR1 LGHNA, CDR2 YSLEER. With V trimmed by 0 bases and J by 0 bases, 6 bases remained unmatched. The CDR3 sequence is 17 residues long. Sequencing used immunoSEQ multiplex PCR; TCRdb keeps in-frame clones, though not all of them. The sample carries about 43,000 clones, roughly nine tenths recorded once.

The receptor's source is a man aged 18-30 years with hepatitis C virus infection. Sample: naive CD8+ T cells sorted from blood. The chain employs TRBV4-3 and TRBJ2-3; 7 bases align to TRBD1. CDR3 DNA: TGCGCCAGCAGCCAAGACTGGCAGGGGGTCAGCACAGATACGCAGTATTTT. Amino acid sequence: CASSQDWQGVSTDTQYF.